This TCR beta chain was sequenced for a study of shared clonotypes between healthy human individuals. CDR1 and CDR2 from the germline V gene are SEHNR and FQNEAQ (reference sequence). V was clipped by 7 bases and J by 7 bases, with 17 bases between them. This CDR3 has 13 residues. Sequenced by immunoSEQ multiplex PCR; TCRdb stores in-frame clones only, minus some. The data contain more than 450,000 clones, 79% of them singletons. The source of this sequence is a woman in her thirties or forties in good health. Some clones in this sample may be carry-over from other donors' samples. What was sequenced was PBMCs. The V gene is TRBV7-9, the J gene TRBJ2-7, with D possibly TRBD2 on 5 matching bases. The CDR3 sequence is CASTLTAAGEQYF. In DNA form, the CDR3 reads TGTGCCAGCACCCTAACGGCCGCGGGTGAGCAGTACTTC.